This TCR beta chain was retrieved from a study of blood T cell repertoires in COVID-19. Study-level background: Samples of COVID-19 (acute and convalescent) were obtained from the United States, Italy and Spain. Nucleic acid was either cDNA or gDNA, and it came from T cells, B-cell-depleted T cells, or PBMCs.

In the original processing: Amplification with reference gene primers provided the estimates of nucleated cell counts. Libraries were prepared by immunoSEQ multiplex PCR; TCRdb keeps only in-frame clonotypes and omits some of them. The D gene and trimming were derived from the DNA, and the V and J assignments and clone size from that table. The data contain 20,000 or so clones, 80% to 90% of them singletons. Germline CDR1 and CDR2: LGHDT and YNNKEL (reference sequence). CDR3 length: 14 amino acids. The junction had 7 bases not matched to a gene; V was cut back by 4 bases and J by 5 bases. This clonotype was obtained from a human donor in a cohort sampled during active COVID-19. The chain combines TRBV3-1 (or the pseudogene TRBV3-2) with TRBJ2-5, with TRBD2 identical over 7 bases. The sequencing input was peripheral blood. CDR3 nucleotides: TGTGCCAGCAGCCGGGGGGGGGATGGCGAGACCCAGTACTTC. Amino acids: CASSRGGDGETQYF.